This TCR beta chain was identified in a study of beta chain features in type 1 diabetes listed by TCRdb under 2018. A note on the overall study: Mean age, gender distribution, total cell number and subset yield did not differ between patients and healthy donors. Regulatory and stem cell-like memory subsets were isolated from only 8 patients and roughly 8 healthy donors, whereas naive and central memory subsets came from all 30 or so donors. The study compared TCRB repertoires of sorted circulating CD4+ T cell subsets between recently diagnosed type 1 diabetes patients and matched healthy donors. A total of approximately 100 million sorted cells were examined across all samples, and the number of cells per subset was strongly correlated with RNA yield. General study outcomes and caveats: Because small numbers of individuals were included in the HLA sub-analyses, any influence of HLA type on TCRB rearrangement was left unresolved. Type 1 diabetes patients showed a moderate but significant shortening of TCRB CDR3 length in all four CD4+ subsets. Shorter templates might be favored by PCR, yet because patient and control samples were amplified and corrected together, any such skew would affect both groups equally. Because cDNA was sequenced instead of genomic DNA, activated cells with high expression could be over-represented, although the groups did not differ in activation or CD3 levels. At VDJ recombination sites, patients with type 1 diabetes made fewer insertions and deleted more nucleotides, a pattern implying thymic rearrangement abnormalities. Naive, central memory and regulatory TCRB repertoires appeared to be more alike among patients than among healthy donors.

The entire isolated RNA was reverse transcribed using the High Capacity cDNA Reverse Transcription Kit, and thus expressed TCRB transcripts were sequenced. Naive, central memory and regulatory T cell samples underwent deep immunoSEQ sequencing, averaging about 3.57 million total reads per sample. Sorted cells were lysed in RLT buffer, and RNA was extracted using DNase-treated RNeasy Micro or Mini kits according to cell number. Each cell subset was processed on its own to prevent cross-contamination, while patient and healthy donor samples were processed together. TCRB sequences were amplified from cDNA with the immunoSEQ multiplex PCR, producing 87-bp fragments spanning the CDR3 region. Sequencing of the amplicons was performed on the Illumina HiSeq platform. On the study's bioinformatics: Synthetic template baselines were used to correct PCR bias computationally, reads within Hamming distance 2 were collapsed, and singletons that could not be merged were discarded. By aligning reads against IMGT, V, D and J genes, CDR3 length, and insertions or deletions at six rearrangement sites were assigned. Clonotype counts were normalized to sorted cell number within each subset before computing true diversity and Gini coefficients with the tcR R package. Repertoire sharing was quantified using the overlap coefficient calculated on TCRB nucleotide sequences. Out-of-frame TCRB sequences from naive cells were analyzed to stand in for the pre-selection repertoire. TCRdb's version of the immuneACCESS table is confined to in-frame rearrangements and falls short of the full clone set. An unresolved V gene accounts for under half of the shortfall where checked; the remainder is of unknown origin. The DNA gave D and trimming, while V, J and clone size come from that table. For this sample there are hundreds of thousands of clones; less than 20% appear just once. Clones ranked in the top ten supply approximately 0.087% of the sample.

The germline V gene (reference sequence) gives CDR1 as MNHNY and CDR2 as SVGAGI. CDR3 length: 16 amino acids, cysteine to phenylalanine. The CDR3 DNA has 48 bases and is translated from base 1. The germline V end is reduced by 5 bases and the J end by 0 bases; junction bases left unmatched: 7. Each donor gave one peripheral blood draw, averaging roughly 100 mL, which was collected into heparinised tubes. A BD FACSAria II and a panel including CD45RO, CCR7, CD25, CD127, CD95 and CD27 were used to sort naive, central memory, regulatory and stem cell-like memory CD4+ T cells. Every sorted population had a purity above 95%. PBMCs were separated immediately by Lymphoprep density gradient centrifugation and were stained directly, without being cultured. To minimize batch effects, samples were stained and sorted in pairs, one healthy donor with one patient per experiment. Regarding this clone: The clone's antigen remains unknown. Within one base of it there is no much larger clone, and no base qualities were kept.

Sequenced input: naive CD4+ T cells from blood. Interpreted using the paper, the cell subset or site label stands for: true naive CD4+ T cells. The chain links TRBV6-6 with TRBJ2-3; a stretch of 8 junction bases matches TRBD2. This TCR was sampled from a man aged 18 to 29 in good health. The sequenced DNA is TGTGCCAGCAGTCCTTTAGCGGGATCAAGCACAGATACGCAGTATTTT. Its protein reads: CASSPLAGSSTDTQYF.